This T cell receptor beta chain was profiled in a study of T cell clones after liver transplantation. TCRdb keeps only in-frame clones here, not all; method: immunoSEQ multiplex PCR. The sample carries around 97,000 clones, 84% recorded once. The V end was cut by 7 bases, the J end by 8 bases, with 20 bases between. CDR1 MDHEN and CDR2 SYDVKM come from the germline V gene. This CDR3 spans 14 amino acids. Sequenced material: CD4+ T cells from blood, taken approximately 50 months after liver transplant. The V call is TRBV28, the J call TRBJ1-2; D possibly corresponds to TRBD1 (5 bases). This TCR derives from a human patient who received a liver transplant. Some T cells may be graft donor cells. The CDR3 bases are TGTGCCAGCAACTCCCCGCCCGGGGACTGGGGCTACACCTTC. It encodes CASNSPPGDWGYTF.